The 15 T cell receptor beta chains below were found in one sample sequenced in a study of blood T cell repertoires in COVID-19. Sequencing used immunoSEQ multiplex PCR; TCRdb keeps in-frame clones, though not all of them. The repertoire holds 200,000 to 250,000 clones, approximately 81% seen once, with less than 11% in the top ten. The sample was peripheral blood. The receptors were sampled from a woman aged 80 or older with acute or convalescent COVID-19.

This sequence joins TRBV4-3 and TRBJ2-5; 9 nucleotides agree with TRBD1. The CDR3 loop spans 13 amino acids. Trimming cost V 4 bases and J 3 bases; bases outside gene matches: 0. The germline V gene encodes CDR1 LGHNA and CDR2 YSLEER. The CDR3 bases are TGCGCCAGCAGCCGGGACAGGGAAGAGACCCAGTACTTC. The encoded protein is CASSRDREETQYF.

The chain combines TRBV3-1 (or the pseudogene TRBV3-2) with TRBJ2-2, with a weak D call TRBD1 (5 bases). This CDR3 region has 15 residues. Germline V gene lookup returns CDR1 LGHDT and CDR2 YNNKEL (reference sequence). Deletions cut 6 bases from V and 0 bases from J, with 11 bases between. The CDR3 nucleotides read TGTGCCAGCAGTTTGACAGATTCGAACACCGGGGAGCTGTTTTTT. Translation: CASSLTDSNTGELFF.

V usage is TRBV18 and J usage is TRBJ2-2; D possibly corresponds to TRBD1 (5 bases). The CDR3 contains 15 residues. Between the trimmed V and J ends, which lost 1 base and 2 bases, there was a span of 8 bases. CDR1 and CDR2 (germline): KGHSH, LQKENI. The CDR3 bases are TGTGCCAGCTCACCACGACAGAGTAACACCGGGGAGCTGTTTTTT. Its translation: CASSPRQSNTGELFF.

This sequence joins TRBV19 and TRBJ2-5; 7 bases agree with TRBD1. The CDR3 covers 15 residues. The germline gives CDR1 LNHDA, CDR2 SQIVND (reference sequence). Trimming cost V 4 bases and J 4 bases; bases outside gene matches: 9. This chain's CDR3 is CASSTREGARETQYF. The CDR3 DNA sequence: TGTGCCAGTAGTACCCGTGAGGGGGCACGAGAGACCCAGTACTTC.

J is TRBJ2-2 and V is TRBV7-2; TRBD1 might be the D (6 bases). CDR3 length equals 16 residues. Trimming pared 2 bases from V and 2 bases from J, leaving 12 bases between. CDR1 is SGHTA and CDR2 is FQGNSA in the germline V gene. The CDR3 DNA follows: TGTGCCAGCAGCTTACCACGACAGGTCAACACCGGGGAGCTGTTTTTT. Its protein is CASSLPRQVNTGELFF.

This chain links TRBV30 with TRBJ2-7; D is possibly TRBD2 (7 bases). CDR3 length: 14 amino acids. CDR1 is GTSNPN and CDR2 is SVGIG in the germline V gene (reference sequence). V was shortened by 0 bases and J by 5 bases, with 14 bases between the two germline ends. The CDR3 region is CAWSVGGARNEQYF. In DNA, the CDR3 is TGTGCCTGGAGTGTAGGGGGGGCACGCAACGAGCAGTACTTC.

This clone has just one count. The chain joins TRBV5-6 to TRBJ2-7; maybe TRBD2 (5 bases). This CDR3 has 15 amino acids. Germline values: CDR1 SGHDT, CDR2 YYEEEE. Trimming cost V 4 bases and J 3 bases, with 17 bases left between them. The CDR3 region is CASSPPRGWYYEQYF. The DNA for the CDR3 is TGTGCCAGCAGCCCCCCTAGAGGGTGGTACTACGAGCAGTACTTC. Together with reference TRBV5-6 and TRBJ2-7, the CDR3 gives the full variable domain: DAGVTQSPTHLIKTRGQQVTLRCSPKSGHDTVSWYQQALGQGPQFIFQYYEEEERQRGNFPDRFSGHQFPNYSSELNVNALLLGDSALYLCASSPPRGWYYEQYFGPGTRLTVT.

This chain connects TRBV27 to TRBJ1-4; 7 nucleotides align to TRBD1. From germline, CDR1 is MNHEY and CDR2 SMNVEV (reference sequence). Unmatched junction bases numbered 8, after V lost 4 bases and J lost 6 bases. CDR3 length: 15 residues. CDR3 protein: CASSSRQGGHEKLFF. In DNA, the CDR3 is TGTGCCAGCAGTTCCCGACAGGGAGGTCATGAAAAACTGTTTTTT.

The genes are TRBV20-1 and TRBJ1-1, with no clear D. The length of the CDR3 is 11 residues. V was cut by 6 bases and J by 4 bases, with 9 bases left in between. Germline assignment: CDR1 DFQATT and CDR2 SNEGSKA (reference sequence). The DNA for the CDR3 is TGCAGTGCCACGAGGGTCACTGAAGCTTTCTTT. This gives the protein CSATRVTEAFF.

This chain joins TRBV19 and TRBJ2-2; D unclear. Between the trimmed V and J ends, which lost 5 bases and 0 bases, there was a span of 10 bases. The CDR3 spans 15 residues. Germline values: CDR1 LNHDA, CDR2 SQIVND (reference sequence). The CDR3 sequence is CASSGAEPNTGELFF. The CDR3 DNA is TGTGCCAGTAGTGGTGCAGAACCGAACACCGGGGAGCTGTTTTTT.

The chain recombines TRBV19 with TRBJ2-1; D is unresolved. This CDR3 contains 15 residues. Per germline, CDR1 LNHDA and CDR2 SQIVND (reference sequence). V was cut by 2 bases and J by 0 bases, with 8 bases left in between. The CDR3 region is CASSISRSSYNEQFF. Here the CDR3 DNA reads TGTGCCAGTAGTATATCGAGGAGCTCCTACAATGAGCAGTTCTTC.

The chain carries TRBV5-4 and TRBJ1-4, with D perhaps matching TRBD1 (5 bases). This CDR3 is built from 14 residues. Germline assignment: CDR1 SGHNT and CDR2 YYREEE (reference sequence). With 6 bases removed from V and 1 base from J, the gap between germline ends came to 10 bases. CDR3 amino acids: CASNPGGTNEKLFF. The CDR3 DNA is TGTGCCAGCAACCCCGGGGGAACTAATGAAAAACTGTTTTTT.

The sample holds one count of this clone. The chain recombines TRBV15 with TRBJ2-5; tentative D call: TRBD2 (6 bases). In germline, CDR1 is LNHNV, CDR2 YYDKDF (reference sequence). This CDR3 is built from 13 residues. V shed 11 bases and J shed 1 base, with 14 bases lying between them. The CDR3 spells CAPPGVPQETQYF. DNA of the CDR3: TGTGCCCCCCCGGGGGTTCCCCAAGAGACCCAGTACTTC. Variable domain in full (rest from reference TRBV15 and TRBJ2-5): DAMVIQNPRYQVTQFGKPVTLSCSQTLNHNVMYWYQQKSSQAPKLLFHYYDKDFNNEADTPDNFQSRRPNTSFCFLDIRSPGLGDTAMYLCAPPGVPQETQYFGPGTRLLVL.

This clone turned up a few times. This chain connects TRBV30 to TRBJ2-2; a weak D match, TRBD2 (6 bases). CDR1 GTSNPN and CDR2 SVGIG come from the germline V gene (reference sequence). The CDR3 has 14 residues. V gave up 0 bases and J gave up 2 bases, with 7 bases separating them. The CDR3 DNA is TGTGCCTGGAGTGTGGACTACAACACCGGGGAGCTGTTTTTT. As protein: CAWSVDYNTGELFF.

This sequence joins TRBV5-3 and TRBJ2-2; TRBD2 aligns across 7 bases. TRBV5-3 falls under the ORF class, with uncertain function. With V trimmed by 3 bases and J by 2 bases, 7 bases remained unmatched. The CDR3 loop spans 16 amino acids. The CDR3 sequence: CARSYPTSRNTGELFF. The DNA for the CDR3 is TGTGCCAGAAGCTACCCGACTAGCAGAAACACCGGGGAGCTGTTTTTT.